This T cell receptor beta chain stems from a study of cytomegalovirus exposure and HLA in healthy donors. For this clone: Its antigen is unidentified.

Primers included in the PCR were 60 Vbeta and 13 Jbeta primers. Repertoires were generated with immunoSEQ multiplex PCR, while TCRdb's copy carries only in-frame clones and drops some. Of some 190,000 clones listed, around 87% are singletons. Germline lookup yields CDR1 SGHDT and CDR2 YYEEEE. Trimming pared 1 base from V and 7 bases from J, leaving 9 bases between. The CDR3 has 13 amino acids. Whole-study results and caveats: Across donors, sequencing depth was assumed by presence/absence analyses to be roughly uniform.

This TCR came from a woman aged 18-35 years in good health and CMV-seronegative. Sequences were obtained from PBMCs. V and J are TRBV5-6 and TRBJ2-4; D is unresolved. The chain's CDR3 is CASSLSAGNIQYF. The CDR3, as DNA: TGTGCCAGCAGCTTGTCGGCCGGGAACATTCAGTACTTC.